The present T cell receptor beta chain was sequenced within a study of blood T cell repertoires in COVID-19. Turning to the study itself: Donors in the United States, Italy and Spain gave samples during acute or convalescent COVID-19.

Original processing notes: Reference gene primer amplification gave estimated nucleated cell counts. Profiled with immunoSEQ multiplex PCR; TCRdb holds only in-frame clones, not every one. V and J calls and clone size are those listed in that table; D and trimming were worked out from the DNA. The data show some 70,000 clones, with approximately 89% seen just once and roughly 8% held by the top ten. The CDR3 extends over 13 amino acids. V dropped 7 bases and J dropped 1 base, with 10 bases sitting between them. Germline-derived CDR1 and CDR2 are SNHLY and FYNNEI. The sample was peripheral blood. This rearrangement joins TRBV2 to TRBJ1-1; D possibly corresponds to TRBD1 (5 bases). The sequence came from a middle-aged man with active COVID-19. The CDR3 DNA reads TGTGCCAGCAATCGACAGCCGAACACTGAAGCTTTCTTT. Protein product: CASNRQPNTEAFF. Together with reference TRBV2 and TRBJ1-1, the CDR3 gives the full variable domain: EPEVTQTPSHQVTQMGQEVILRCVPISNHLYFYWYRQILGQKVEFLVSFYNNEISEKSEIFDDQFSVERPDGSNFTLKIRSTKLEDSAMYFCASNRQPNTEAFFGQGTRLTVV.